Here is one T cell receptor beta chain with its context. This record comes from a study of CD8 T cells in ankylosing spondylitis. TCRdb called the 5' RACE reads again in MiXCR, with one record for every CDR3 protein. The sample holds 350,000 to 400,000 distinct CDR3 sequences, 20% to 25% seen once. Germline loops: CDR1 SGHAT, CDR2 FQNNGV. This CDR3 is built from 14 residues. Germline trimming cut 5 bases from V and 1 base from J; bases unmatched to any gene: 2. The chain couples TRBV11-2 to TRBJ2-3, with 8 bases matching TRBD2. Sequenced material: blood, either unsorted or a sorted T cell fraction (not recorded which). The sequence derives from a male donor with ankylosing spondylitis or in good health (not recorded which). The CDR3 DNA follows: TGTGCCAGCAGCGCGCGGGGGGGCACAGATACGCAGTATTTT. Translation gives CASSARGGTDTQYF.